The present entry profiles one TCR beta chain with its context. The sample is drawn from a study of blood T cell repertoires in COVID-19. In the original workflow: By means of reference gene primer amplification, nucleated cell counts were estimated. The table came from immunoSEQ multiplex PCR; TCRdb's copy has only in-frame clones and leaves some out. V and J calls and clone size are given by that table; D and trimming were obtained from the DNA. The sample carries more than 95,000 clones, 80% to 85% recorded once. V lost 2 bases and J 6 bases, leaving 14 bases between the germline ends. This CDR3 comprises 15 residues. Germline V gives CDR1 MGHDK, CDR2 SYGVNS.

This rearrangement joins TRBV25-1 to TRBJ2-4; tentatively, D is TRBD2 (5 bases). This receptor was identified in a man at least 80 years old with acute or convalescent COVID-19. Material for sequencing was peripheral blood. CDR3: CASSEISGRTNIQYF. For the CDR3, the DNA is TGTGCCAGCAGTGAAATCAGTGGGAGAACAAACATTCAGTACTTC.